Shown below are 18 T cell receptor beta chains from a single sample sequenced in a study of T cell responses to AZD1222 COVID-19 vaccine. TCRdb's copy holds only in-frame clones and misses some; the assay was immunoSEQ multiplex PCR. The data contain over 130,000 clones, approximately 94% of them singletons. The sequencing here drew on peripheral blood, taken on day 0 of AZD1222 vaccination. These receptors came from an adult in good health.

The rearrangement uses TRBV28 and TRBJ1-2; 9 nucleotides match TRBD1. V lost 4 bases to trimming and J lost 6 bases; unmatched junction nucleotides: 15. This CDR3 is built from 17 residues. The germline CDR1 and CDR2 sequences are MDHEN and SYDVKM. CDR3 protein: CASSSRAGTGYKNGYTF. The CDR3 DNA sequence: TGTGCCAGCAGTTCCCGAGCCGGGACAGGGTATAAGAATGGCTACACCTTC.

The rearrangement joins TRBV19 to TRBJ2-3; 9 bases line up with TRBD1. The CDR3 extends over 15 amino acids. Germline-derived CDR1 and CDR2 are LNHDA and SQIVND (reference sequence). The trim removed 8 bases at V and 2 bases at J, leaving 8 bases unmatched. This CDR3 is CASSRQGGDTDTQYF. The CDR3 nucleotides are TGTGCCAGTTCCCGACAGGGGGGCGACACAGATACGCAGTATTTT.

CDR3 amino acids: CASSQDEGTANYGYTF. The CDR3 DNA is TGCGCCAGCAGCCAAGATGAGGGCACCGCTAACTATGGCTACACCTTC. V gene TRBV4-1 combines with J gene TRBJ1-2; no clear D gene. Trimming removed 0 bases from V and 0 bases from J, with 11 bases in between. This CDR3 spans 16 amino acids. The germline V gene has CDR1 MGHRA and CDR2 YSYEKL.

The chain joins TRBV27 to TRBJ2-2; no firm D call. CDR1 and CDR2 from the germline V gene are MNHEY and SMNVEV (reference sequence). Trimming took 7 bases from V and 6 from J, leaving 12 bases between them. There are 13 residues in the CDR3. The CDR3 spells CASTSGESGELFF. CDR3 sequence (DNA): TGTGCCAGCACTTCTGGAGAGTCCGGGGAGCTGTTTTTT.

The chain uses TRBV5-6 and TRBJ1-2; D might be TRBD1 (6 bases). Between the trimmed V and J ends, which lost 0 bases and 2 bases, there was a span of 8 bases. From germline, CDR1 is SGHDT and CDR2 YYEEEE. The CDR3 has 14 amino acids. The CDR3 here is CASSLGQANYGYTF. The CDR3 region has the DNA TGTGCCAGCAGCTTGGGACAGGCGAACTATGGCTACACCTTC.

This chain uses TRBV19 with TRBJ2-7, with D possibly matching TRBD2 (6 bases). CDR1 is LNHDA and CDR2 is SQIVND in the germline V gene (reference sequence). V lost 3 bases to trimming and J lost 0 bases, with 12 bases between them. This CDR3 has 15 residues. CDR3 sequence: CASSMGSGSSYEQYV. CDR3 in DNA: TGTGCCAGTAGTATGGGTAGCGGAAGCTCCTACGAGCAGTACGTC.

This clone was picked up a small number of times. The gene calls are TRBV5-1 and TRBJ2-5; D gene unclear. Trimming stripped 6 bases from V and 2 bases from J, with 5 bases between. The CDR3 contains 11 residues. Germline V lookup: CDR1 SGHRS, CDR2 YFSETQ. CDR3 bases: TGCGCCAGCAAGGGTCAAGAGACCCAGTACTTC. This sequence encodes CASKGQETQYF.

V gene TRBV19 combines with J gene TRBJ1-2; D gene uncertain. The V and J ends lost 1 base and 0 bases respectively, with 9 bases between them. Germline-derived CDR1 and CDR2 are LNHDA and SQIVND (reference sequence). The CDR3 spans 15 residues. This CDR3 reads CASSIVGVSNYGYTF. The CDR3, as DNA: TGTGCCAGTAGTATAGTTGGAGTCTCTAACTATGGCTACACCTTC. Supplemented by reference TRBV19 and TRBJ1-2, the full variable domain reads DGGITQSPKYLFRKEGQNVTLSCEQNLNHDAMYWYRQDPGQGLRLIYYSQIVNDFQKGDIAEGYSVSREKKESFPLTVTSAQKNPTAFYLCASSIVGVSNYGYTFGSGTRLTVV.

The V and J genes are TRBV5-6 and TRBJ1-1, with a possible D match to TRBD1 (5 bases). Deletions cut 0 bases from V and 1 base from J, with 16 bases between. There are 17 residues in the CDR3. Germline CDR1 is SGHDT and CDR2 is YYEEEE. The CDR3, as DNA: TGTGCCAGCAGCTTGGCTGCGGGGCACAGGCCGAACACTGAAGCTTTCTTT. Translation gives CASSLAAGHRPNTEAFF.

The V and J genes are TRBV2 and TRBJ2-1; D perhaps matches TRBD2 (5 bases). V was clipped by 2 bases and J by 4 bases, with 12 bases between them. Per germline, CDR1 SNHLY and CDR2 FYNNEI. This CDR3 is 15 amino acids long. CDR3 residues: CASSENRGGYNEQFF. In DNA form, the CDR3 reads TGTGCCAGCAGTGAAAATCGGGGTGGATACAATGAGCAGTTCTTC.

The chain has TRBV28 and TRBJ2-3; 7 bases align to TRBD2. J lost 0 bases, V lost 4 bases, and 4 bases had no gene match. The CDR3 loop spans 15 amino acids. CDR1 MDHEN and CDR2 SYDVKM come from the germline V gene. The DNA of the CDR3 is TGTGCCAGCAGTTCCTTCGGGGGGAGCACAGATACGCAGTATTTT. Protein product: CASSSFGGSTDTQYF.

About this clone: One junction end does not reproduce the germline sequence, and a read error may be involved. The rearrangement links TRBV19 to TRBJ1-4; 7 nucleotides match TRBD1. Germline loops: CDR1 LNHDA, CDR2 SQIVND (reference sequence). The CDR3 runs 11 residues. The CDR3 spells CASSTRDSLIF. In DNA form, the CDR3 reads TGTGCCAGTAGTACGCGGGACAGTCTGATTTTT.

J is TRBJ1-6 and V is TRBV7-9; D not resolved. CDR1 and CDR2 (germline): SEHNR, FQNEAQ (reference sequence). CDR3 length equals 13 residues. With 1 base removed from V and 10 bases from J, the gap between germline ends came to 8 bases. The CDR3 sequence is CASSLDTHSPLHF. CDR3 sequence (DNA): TGTGCCAGCAGCTTAGATACGCACTCACCCCTCCACTTT.

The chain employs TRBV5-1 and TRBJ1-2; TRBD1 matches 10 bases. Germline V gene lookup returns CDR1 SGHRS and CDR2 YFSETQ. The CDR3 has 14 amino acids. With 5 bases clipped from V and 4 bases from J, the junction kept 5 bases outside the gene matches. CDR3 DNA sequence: TGCGCCAGCAGGGCGGGACAGGGGATCTATGGCTACACCTTC. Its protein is CASRAGQGIYGYTF.

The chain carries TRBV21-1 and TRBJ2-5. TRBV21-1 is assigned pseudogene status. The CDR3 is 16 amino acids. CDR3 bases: TGTGCCAGCAGCAAACGGGGTCGGGGACACCAAGAGACCCAGTACTTC. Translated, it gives CASSKRGRGHQETQYF.

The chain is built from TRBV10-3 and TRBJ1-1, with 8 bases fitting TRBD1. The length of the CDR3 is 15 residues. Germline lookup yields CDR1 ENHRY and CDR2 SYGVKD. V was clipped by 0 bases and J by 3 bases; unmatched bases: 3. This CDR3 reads CAISESMTGDTEAFF. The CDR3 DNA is TGTGCCATCAGTGAGTCCATGACAGGGGACACTGAAGCTTTCTTT.

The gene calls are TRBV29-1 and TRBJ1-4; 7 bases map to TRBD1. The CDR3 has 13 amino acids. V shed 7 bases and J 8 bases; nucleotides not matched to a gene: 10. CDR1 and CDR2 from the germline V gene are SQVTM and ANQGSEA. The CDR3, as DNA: TGCAGCGCCCAGACAGGGATGGGGGAAAAACTGTTTTTT. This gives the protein CSAQTGMGEKLFF.

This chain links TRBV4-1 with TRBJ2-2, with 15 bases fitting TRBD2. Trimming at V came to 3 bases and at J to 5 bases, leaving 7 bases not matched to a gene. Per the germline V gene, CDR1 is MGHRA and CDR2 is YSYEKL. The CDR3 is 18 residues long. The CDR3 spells CASSHDGLAGGQTGELFF. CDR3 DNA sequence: TGCGCCAGCAGCCACGACGGACTAGCGGGGGGGCAGACCGGGGAGCTGTTTTTT.